The rows below give T cell receptor beta chains drawn from one sample of a study of cytomegalovirus exposure and HLA in healthy donors. The repertoire was sequenced with immunoSEQ multiplex PCR; TCRdb's copy has only in-frame clones and lacks some. Of about 130,000 clones listed, about 80% are singletons. Specimen: PBMCs. The receptors derive from a man aged 25 to 40 in good health and CMV-seropositive. CDR3s include the opening cysteine and the closing phenylalanine or tryptophan. Each record gives: CDR3 protein, V gene, J gene, clone size. A clone size is listed for some rows: how often the clone was seen (once, few, many), or a class if it is expanded.

CASSQSPRARGEAYEQYF	TRBV23-1	TRBJ2-7	.
CASSQGPTGRYGYTF	TRBV4-1	TRBJ1-2	.
CASSDQGLAGEVGTGELFF	TRBV9	TRBJ2-2	.
CASSQSLQGDVRSSYNEQFF	TRBV23-1	TRBJ2-1	.
CASSETLQGGQPQHF	TRBV6-1	TRBJ1-5	.
CASSFGLGTEAFF	TRBV5-5	TRBJ1-1	few
CAISESGQGAVNEQFF	TRBV10-3	TRBJ2-1	.
CASSMETGTGNTIYF	TRBV9	TRBJ1-3	.
CAMGGVGKQETQYF	TRBV7-8	TRBJ2-5	.
CASSVGGAGVPQETQYF	TRBV9	TRBJ2-5	few
CASSQRLNTDTQYF	TRBV4-3	TRBJ2-3	once
CASSLSSARGGDTQYF	TRBV7-2	TRBJ2-3	.
CASSVDLEYGYTF	TRBV9	TRBJ1-2	.
CASSSQGAGVITDTQYF	TRBV7-9	TRBJ2-3	.
CASSSHRGAGTGELFF	TRBV25-1	TRBJ2-2	once
CASSHGQGREKLFF	TRBV5-1	TRBJ1-4	once
CASSEDRSTGELFF	TRBV6-4	TRBJ2-2	.
CASSLGLAGGWHEQFF	TRBV5-1	TRBJ2-1	.
CASRWTGSETQYF	TRBV5-5	TRBJ2-5	once
CASSSLPTSSMVTDTQYF	TRBV7-2	TRBJ2-3	.
CASRPRSPDSPEQYF	TRBV19	TRBJ2-7	.
CAISDAKYNEQFF	TRBV10-3	TRBJ2-1	.
CSVWGSEETQYF	TRBV29-1	TRBJ2-5	.
CASSESIGTGNSNTGELFF	TRBV10-1	TRBJ2-2	.
CASSPGGRGTSYEQYF	TRBV7-2	TRBJ2-7	.
CASSSVTSASRLASYNEQFF	TRBV13	TRBJ2-1	once
CASSLMEAGGYTF	TRBV28	TRBJ1-2	.
CASSLTGPYQETQYF	TRBV5-1	TRBJ2-5	.
CASSKDVAGGSLTYEQYF	TRBV21-1	TRBJ2-7	.
CASSLRVDTEAFF	TRBV6-5	TRBJ1-1	.
CASSLGRTSGIREQFF	TRBV11-2	TRBJ2-1	.
CASSPYDSSEAFF	TRBV7-9	TRBJ1-1	few
CASSLQVPSGYNEQFF	TRBV6-5	TRBJ2-1	.
CASSHPTGGHNEQFF	TRBV4-2	TRBJ2-1	.
CASSPRQGASGELFF	TRBV27	TRBJ2-2	once
CASSEMETAKQETQYF	TRBV25-1	TRBJ2-5	.
CASRSPGLELYEQYF	TRBV6-5	TRBJ2-7	.
CASSMSSYEQYF	TRBV5-8	TRBJ2-7	.
CASSKAMIRTNPRGELFF	TRBV4-3	TRBJ2-2	.
CASSLGQGSTGELFF	TRBV5-1	TRBJ2-2	once
CASSHRQIYEQYF	TRBV10-2	TRBJ2-7	.
CASSQETGMAYEQYF	TRBV5-4	TRBJ2-7	.
CASRGGRAGYNEQFF	TRBV6-1	TRBJ2-1	.
CAWTRSERTEAFF	TRBV30	TRBJ1-1	.
CASNTPSGVSYEQYF	TRBV28	TRBJ2-7	.
CASSLDGGVGNTEAFF	TRBV5-4	TRBJ1-1	few
CAWSPGSQPQHF	TRBV30	TRBJ1-5	.
CSAETGQGRYEQYF	TRBV29-1	TRBJ2-7	.
CASSPGTDSNQPQHF	TRBV27	TRBJ1-5	.
CASTISAGGELFF	TRBV19	TRBJ2-2	.
CASSRGQLTDTQYF	TRBV5-4	TRBJ2-3	once
CAINQGSGEYNEQFF	TRBV10-3	TRBJ2-1	.
CASSVSGEQFF	TRBV9	TRBJ2-1	.
CASTRSPANTEAFF	TRBV6-5	TRBJ1-1	.
CASSLLLRGYGYTF	TRBV7-9	TRBJ1-2	.
CASRPQGTYEQYF	TRBV28	TRBJ2-7	.
CASSLERGYSYGYTF	TRBV7-2	TRBJ1-2	.